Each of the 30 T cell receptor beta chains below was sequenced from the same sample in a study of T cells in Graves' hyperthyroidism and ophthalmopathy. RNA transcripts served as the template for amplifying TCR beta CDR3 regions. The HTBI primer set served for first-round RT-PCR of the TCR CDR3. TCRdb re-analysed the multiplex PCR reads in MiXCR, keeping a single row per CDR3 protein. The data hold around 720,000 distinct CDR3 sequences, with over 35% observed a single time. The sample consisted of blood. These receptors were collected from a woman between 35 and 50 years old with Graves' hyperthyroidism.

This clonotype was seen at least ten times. CDR3 sequence reads: CASSNPQRKETQYF. The CDR3 coding sequence is TGTGCCAGCAGCAACCCCCAACGCAAAGAGACCCAGTACTTC. The chain combines TRBV7-2 with TRBJ2-5; D not resolved. Germline CDR1 reads SGHTA; CDR2 reads FQGNSA. With 5 bases removed from V and 3 bases from J, the gap between germline ends came to 13 bases. The CDR3 runs 14 residues.

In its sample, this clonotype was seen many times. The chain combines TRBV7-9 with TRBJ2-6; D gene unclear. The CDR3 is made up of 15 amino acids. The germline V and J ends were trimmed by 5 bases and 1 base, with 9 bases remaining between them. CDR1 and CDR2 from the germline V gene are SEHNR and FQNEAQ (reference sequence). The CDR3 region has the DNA TGTGCCAGCAGCGCCGCCGGATCTGGGGCCAACGTCCTGACTTTC. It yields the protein CASSAAGSGANVLTF.

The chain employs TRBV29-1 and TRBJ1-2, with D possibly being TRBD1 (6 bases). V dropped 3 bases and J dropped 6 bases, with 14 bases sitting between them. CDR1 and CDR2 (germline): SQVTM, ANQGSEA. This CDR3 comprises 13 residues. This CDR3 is CSVDDGGADGYTF. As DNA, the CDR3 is TGCAGCGTTGACGACGGGGGCGCTGATGGCTACACCTTC.

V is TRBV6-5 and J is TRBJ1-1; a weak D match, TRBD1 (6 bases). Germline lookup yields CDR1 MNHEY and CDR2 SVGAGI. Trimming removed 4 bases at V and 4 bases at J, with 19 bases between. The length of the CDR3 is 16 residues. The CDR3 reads CASSSAQGRKITEAFF. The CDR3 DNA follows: TGTGCCAGCAGTTCCGCTCAGGGGAGAAAAATCACTGAAGCTTTCTTT.

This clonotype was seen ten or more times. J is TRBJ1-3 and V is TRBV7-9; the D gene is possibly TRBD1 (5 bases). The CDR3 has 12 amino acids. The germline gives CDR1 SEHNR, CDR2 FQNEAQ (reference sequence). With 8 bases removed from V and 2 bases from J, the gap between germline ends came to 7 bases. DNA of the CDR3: TGTGCCAGCGGACAAACTGGAAACACCATATATTTT. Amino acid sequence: CASGQTGNTIYF.

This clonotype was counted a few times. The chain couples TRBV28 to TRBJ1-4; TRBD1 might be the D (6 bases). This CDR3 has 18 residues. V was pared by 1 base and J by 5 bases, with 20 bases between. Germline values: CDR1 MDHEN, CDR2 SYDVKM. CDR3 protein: CASSLLGTLTLENEKLFF. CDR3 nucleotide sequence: TGTGCCAGCAGTTTATTGGGGACACTTACCTTGGAAAATGAAAAACTGTTTTTT.

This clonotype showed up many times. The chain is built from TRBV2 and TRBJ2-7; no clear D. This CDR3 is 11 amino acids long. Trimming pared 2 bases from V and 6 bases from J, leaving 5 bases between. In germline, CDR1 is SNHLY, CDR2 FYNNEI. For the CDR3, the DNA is TGTGCCAGCAGTGAACTCACCGAGCAGTACTTC. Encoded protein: CASSELTEQYF.

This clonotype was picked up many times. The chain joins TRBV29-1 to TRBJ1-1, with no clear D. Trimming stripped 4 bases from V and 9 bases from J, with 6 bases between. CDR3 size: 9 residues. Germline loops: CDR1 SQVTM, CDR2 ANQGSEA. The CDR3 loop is CSVGQKAFF. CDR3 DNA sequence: TGCAGCGTTGGCCAGAAAGCTTTCTTT.

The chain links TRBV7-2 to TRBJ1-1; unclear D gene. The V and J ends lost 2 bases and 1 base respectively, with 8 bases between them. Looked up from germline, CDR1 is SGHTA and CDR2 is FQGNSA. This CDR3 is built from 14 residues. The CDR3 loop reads CASSLLPANTEAFF. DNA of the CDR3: TGTGCCAGCAGCTTATTGCCCGCGAACACTGAAGCTTTCTTT. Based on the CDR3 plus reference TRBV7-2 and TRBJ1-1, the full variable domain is GAGVSQSPSNKVTEKGKDVELRCDPISGHTALYWYRQSLGQGLEFLIYFQGNSAPDKSGLPSDRFSAERTGGSVSTLTIQRTQQEDSAVYLCASSLLPANTEAFFGQGTRLTVV.

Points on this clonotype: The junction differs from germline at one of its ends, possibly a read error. The CDR3 bases are TGCGCCAGCAGCGCACAGGGGATGGGCTATGGCTACACCTTC. This gives the protein CASSAQGMGYGYTF. The chain combines TRBV11-2 with TRBJ1-2; TRBD1 matches 7 bases. CDR1 and CDR2 from the germline V gene are SGHAT and FQNNGV. The CDR3 is 14 residues long.

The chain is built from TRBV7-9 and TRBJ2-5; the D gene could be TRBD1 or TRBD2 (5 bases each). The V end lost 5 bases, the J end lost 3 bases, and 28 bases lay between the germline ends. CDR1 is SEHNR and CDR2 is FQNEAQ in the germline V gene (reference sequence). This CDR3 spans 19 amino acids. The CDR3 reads CASSKLSSLAGRGKETQYF. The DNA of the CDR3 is TGTGCCAGCAGCAAGCTCTCCTCGCTTGCAGGGAGAGGCAAAGAGACCCAGTACTTC.

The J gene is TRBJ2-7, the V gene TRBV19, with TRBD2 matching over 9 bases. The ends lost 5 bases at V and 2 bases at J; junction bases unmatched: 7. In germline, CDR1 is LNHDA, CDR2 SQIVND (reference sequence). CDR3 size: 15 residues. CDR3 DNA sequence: TGTGCCAGTAGTCTTCGACTAGCGGTGACCTACGAGCAGTACTTC. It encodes CASSLRLAVTYEQYF.

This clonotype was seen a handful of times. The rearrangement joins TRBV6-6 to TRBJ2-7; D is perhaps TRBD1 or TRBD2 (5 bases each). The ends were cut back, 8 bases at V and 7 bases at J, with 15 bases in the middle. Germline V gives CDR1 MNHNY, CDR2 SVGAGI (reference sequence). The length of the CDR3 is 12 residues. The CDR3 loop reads CASGGPGAEQYF. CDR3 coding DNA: TGTGCCAGCGGCGGGCCCGGGGCAGAGCAGTACTTC.

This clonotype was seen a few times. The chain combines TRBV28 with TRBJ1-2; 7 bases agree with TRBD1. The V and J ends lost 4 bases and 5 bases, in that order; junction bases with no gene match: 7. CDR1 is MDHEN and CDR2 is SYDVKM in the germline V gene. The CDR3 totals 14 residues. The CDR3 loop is CASSSGTVVYGYTF. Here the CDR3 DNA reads TGTGCCAGCAGTTCCGGGACAGTCGTTTATGGCTACACCTTC.

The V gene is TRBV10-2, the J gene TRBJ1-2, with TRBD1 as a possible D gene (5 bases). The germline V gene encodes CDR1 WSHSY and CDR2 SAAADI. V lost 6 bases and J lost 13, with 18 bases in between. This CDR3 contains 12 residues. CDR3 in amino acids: CASRARAFTSTF. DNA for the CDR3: TGCGCCAGCAGGGCCAGGGCCTTTACGAGCACCTTC.

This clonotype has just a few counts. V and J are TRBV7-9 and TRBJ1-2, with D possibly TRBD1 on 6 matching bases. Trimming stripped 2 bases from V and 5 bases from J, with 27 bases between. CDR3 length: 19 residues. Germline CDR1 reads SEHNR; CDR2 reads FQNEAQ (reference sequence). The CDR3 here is CASSLNDHRDGLNRYGYTF. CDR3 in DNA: TGTGCCAGCAGCTTAAATGACCACAGGGATGGCCTCAATCGGTATGGCTACACCTTC.

For the CDR3, the DNA is TGCGCCAGCAGCCAAGGGGCAGGACAGGGCTATGAAAAACTGTTTTTT. As protein: CASSQGAGQGYEKLFF. The V and J genes are TRBV4-3 and TRBJ1-4, with TRBD1 identical over 8 bases. Germline loops: CDR1 LGHNA, CDR2 YSLEER. The junction had 7 bases not matched to a gene; V was cut back by 1 base and J by 6 bases. The CDR3 is 16 residues long.

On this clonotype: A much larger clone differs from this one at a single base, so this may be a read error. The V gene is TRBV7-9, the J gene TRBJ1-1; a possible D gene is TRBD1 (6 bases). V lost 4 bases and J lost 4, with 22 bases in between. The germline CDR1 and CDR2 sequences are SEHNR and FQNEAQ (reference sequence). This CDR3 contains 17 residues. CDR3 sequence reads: CASSSESVGAGGTEAFF. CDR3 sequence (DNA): TGTGCCAGCAGCTCTGAGTCTGTGGGGGCTGGGGGCACTGAAGCTTTCTTT.

CDR3 nucleotide sequence: TGTGCCAGCAGCCGAGGACAGGATAAAGCGTACTACGAGCAGTACTTC. This encodes CASSRGQDKAYYEQYF. The chain employs TRBV7-9 and TRBJ2-7; 7 bases map to TRBD1. The CDR3 covers 16 residues. CDR1 SEHNR and CDR2 FQNEAQ come from the germline V gene (reference sequence). Trimming at V came to 5 bases and at J to 3 bases, leaving 13 bases not matched to a gene. The variable domain in full, with the rest retrieved from reference TRBV7-9 and TRBJ2-7, is DTGVSQNPRHKITKRGQNVTFRCDPISEHNRLYWYRQTLGQGPEFLTYFQNEAQLEKSRLLSDRFSAERPKGSFSTLEIQRTEQGDSAMYLCASSRGQDKAYYEQYFGPGTRLTVT.

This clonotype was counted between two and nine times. The CDR3 sequence: CASSPRTEHPAYEQYF. In DNA, the CDR3 is TGCGCCAGCAGCCCGAGGACGGAGCACCCCGCCTACGAGCAGTACTTC. The V and J genes are TRBV4-3 and TRBJ2-7; no clear D gene. The CDR3 length is 16 residues. V was clipped by 4 bases and J by 2 bases, with 18 bases between them. The germline gives CDR1 LGHNA, CDR2 YSLEER.

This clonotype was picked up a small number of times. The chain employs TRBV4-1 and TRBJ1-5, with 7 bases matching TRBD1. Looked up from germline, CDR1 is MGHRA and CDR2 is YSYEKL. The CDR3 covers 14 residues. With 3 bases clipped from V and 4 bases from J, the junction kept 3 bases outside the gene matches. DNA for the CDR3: TGCGCCAGCAGCCAGAACAGGGGAAATCAGCCCCAGCATTTT. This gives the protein CASSQNRGNQPQHF.

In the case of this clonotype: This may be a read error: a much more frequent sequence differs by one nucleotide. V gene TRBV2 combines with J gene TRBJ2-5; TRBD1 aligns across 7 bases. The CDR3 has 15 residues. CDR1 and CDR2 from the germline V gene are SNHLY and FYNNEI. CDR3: CASSGETGYQEIQYF. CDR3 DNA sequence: TGTGCCAGCAGTGGGGAGACAGGGTACCAAGAGATCCAGTACTTC.

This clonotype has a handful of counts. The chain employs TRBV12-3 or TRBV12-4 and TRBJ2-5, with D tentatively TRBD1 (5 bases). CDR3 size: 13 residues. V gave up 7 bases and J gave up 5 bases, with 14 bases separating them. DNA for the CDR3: TGTGCCAGCAAAGGGGATCCCGTGGAGACCCAGTACTTC. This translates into CASKGDPVETQYF.

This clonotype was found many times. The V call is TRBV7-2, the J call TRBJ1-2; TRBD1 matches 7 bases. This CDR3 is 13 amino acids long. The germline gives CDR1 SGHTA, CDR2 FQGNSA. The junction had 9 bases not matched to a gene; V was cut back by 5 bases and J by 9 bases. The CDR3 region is CASSRRQGLRYTF. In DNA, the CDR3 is TGTGCCAGCAGCAGAAGACAGGGTCTCCGCTACACCTTC.

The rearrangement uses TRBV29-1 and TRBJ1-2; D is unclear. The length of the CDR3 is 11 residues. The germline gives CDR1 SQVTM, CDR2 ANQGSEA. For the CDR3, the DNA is TGCAGTGAACCCCTTGGCTATGGCTACACCTTC. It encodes CSEPLGYGYTF.

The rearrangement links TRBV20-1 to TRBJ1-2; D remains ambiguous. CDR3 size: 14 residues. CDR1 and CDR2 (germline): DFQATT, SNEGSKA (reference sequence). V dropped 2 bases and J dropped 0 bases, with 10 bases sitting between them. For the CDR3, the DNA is TGCAGTGCTAGAACAGATCAGACTAACTATGGCTACACCTTC. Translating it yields CSARTDQTNYGYTF.

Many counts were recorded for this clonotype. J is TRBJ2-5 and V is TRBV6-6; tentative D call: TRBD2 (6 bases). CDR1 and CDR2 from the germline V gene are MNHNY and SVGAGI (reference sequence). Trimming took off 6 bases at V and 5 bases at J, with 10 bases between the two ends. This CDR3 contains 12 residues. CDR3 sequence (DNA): TGTGCCAGCAGGCGGGATACGGAGACCCAGTACTTC. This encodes CASRRDTETQYF.

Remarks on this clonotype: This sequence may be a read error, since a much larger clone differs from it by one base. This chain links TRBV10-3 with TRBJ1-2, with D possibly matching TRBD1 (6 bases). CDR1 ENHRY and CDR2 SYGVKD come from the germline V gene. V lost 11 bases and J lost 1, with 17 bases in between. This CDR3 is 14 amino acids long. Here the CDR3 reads CACRLDSSNYGYTF. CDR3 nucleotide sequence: TGTGCCTGCAGATTGGACAGCAGTAACTATGGCTACACCTTC.

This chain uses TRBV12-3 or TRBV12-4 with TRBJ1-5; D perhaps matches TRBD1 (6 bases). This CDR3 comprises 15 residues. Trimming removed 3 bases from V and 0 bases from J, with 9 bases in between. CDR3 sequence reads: CASSFQGLSNQPQHF. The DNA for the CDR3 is TGTGCCAGCAGTTTTCAGGGGCTTAGCAATCAGCCCCAGCATTTT.

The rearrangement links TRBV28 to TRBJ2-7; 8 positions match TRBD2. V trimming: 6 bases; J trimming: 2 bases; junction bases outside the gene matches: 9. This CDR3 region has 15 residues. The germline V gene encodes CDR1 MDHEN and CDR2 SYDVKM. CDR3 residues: CASSPVAGGAYEQYF. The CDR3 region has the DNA TGTGCCAGCAGCCCCGTGGCGGGAGGTGCCTACGAGCAGTACTTC.